The source of this T cell receptor beta chain is a study of blood T cell repertoires in COVID-19. As for the study in general: Acute and convalescent COVID-19 samples came from the United States, Italy and Spain. The analysed material was cDNA or gDNA that came from T cells, B-cell-depleted T cells, or PBMCs.

Measured with immunoSEQ multiplex PCR; TCRdb has only the in-frame clones, and not every one. The sample contains some 190,000 clones, roughly 76% of which appear only once. This CDR3 is built from 15 residues. Germline loops: CDR1 LNHDA, CDR2 SQIVND (reference sequence). The ends lost 2 bases at V and 4 bases at J; junction bases unmatched: 7. The chain recombines TRBV19 with TRBJ2-5, with 7 bases aligning to TRBD2. This clonotype was sampled from a woman aged 40-49 years with COVID-19, enrolled during active disease. Material: peripheral blood. The CDR3 DNA is TGTGCCAGTAGTATAAGCGGGAAATTAGTAGAGACCCAGTACTTC. Translation: CASSISGKLVETQYF.